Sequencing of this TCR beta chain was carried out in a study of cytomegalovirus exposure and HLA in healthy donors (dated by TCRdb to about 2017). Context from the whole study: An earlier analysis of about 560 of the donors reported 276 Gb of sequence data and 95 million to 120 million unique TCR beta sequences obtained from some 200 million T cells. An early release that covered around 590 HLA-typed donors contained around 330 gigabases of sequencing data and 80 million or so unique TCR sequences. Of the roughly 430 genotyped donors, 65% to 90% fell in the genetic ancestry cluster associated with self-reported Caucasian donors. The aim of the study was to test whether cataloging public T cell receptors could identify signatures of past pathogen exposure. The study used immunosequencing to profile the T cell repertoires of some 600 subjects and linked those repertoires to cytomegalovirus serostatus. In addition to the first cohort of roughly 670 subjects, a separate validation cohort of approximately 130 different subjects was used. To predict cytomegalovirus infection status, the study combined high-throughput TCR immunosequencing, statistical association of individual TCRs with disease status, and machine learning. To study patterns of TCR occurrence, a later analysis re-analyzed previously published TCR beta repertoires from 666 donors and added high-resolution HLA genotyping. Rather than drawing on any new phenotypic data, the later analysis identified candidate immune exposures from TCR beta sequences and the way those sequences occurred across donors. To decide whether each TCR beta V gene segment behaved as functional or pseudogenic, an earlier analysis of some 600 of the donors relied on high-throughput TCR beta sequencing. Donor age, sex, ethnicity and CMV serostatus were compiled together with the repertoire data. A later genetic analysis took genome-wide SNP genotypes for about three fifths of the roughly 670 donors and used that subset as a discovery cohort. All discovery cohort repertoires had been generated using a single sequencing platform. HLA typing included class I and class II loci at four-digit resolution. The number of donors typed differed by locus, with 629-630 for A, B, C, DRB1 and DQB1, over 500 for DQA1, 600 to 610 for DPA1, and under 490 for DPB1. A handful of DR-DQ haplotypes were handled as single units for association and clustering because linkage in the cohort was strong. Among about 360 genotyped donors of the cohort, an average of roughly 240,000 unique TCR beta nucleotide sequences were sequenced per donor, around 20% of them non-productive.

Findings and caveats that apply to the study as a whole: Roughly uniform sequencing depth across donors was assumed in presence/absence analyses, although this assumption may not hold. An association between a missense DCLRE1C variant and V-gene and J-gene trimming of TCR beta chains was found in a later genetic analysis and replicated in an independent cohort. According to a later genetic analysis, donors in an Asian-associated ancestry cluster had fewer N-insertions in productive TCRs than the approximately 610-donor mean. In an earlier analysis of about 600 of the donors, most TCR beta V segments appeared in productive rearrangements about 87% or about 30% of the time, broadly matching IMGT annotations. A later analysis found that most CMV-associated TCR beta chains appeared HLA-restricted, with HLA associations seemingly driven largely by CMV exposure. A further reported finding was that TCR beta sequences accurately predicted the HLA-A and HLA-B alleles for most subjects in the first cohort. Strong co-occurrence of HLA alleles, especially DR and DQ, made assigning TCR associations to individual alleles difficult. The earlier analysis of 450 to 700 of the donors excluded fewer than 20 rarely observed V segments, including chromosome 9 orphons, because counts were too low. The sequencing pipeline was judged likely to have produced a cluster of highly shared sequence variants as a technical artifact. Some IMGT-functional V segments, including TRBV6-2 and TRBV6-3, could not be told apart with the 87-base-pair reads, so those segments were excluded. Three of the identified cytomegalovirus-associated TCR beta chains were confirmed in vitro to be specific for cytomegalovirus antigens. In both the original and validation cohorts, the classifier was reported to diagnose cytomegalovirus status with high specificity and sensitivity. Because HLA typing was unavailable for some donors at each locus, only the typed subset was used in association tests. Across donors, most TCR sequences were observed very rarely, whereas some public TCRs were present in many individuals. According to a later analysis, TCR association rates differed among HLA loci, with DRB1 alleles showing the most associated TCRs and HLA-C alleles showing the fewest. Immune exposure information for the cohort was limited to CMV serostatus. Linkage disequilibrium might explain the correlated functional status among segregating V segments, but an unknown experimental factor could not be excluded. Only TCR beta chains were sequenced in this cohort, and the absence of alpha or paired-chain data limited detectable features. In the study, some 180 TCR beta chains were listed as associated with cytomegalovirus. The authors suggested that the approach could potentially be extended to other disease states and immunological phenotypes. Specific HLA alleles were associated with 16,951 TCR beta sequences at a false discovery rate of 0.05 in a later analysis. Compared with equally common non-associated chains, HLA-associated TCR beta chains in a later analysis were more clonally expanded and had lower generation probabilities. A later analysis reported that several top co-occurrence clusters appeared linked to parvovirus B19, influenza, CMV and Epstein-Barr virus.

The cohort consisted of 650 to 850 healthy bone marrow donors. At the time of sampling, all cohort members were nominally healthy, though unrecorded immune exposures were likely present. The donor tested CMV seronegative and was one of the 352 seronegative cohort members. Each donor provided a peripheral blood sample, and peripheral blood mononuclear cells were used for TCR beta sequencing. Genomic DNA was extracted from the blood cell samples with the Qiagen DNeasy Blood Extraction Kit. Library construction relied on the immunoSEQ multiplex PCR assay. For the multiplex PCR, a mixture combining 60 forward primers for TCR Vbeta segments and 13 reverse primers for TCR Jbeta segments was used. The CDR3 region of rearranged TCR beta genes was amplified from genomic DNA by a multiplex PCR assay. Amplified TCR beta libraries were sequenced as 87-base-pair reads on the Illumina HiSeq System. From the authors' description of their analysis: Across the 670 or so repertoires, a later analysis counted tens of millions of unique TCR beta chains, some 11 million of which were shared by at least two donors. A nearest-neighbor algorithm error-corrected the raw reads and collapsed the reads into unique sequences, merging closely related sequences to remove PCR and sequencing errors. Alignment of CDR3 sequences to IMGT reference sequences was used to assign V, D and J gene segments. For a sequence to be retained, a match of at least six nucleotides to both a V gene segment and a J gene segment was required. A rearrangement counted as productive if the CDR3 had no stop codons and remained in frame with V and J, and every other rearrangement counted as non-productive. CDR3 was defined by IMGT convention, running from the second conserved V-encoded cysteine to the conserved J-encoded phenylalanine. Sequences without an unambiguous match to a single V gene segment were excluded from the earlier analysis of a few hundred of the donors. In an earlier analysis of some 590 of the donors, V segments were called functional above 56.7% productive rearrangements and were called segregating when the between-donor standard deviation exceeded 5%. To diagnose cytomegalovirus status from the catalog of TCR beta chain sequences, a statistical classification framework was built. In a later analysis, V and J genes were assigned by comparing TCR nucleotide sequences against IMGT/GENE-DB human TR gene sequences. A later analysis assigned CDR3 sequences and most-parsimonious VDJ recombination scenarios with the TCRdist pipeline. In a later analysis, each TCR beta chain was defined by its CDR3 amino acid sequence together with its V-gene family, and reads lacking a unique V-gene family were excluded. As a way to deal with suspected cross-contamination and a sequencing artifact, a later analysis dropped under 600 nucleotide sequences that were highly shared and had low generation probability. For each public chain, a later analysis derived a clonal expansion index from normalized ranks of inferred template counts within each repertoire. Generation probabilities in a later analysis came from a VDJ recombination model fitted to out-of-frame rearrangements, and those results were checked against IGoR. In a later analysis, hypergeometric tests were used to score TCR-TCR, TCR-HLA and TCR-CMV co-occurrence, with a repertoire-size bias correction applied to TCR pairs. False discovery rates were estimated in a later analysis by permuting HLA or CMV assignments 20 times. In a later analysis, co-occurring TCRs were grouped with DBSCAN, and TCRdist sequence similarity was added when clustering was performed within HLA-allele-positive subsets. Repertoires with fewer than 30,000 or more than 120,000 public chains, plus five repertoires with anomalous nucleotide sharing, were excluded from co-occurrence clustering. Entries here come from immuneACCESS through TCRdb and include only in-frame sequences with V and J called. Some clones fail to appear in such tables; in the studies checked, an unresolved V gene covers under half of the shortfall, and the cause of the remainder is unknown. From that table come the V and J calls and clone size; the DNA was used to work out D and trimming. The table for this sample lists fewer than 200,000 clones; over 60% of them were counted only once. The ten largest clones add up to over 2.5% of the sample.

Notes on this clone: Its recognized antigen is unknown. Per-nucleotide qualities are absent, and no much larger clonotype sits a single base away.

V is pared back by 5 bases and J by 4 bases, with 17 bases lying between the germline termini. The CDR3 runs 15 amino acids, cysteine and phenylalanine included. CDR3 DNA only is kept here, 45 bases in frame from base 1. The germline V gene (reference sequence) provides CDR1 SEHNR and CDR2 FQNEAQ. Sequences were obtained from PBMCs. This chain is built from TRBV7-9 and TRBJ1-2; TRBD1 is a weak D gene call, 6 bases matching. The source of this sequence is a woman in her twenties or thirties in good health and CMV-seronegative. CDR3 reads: CASSPSSTGSYGYTF. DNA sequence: TGTGCCAGCAGCCCTAGTAGTACAGGGAGCTATGGCTACACCTTC.